This note documents a single TCR beta chain sequence. CDR3 size: 14 residues. V shed 5 bases, J shed 2 bases, and the junction held 5 bases outside the gene matches. Germline CDR1 reads SGHNT; CDR2 reads YENEEA. These data originate in a study of shared clonotypes between healthy human individuals. The table came from immunoSEQ multiplex PCR; TCRdb's copy has only in-frame clones and leaves some out. The sample includes roughly 400,000 clones, around 96% seen only once; the top ten take around 0.29%. The specimen sequenced was memory CD8+ T cells sorted from blood. Regarding subset: CD45RO+ cells pooled with CCR7-negative TemRA cells. The sequence was collected from a man aged 25-40 years in good health. The chain uses TRBV11-3 and TRBJ1-2; TRBD1 agrees at 7 bases. The CDR3 DNA is TGTGCCAGCAGCCTCGACAGGGAAAACTATGGCTACACCTTC. As protein: CASSLDRENYGYTF.